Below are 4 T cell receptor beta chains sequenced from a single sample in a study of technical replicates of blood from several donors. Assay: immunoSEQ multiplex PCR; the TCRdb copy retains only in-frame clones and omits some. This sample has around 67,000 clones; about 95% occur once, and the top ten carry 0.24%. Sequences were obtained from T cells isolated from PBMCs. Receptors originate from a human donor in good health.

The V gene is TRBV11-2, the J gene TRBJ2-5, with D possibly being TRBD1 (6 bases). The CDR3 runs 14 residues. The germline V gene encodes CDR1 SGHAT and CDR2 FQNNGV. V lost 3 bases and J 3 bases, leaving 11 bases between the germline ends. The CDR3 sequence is CASSFSGTKETQYF. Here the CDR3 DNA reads TGTGCCAGCAGCTTTTCTGGGACAAAAGAGACCCAGTACTTC.

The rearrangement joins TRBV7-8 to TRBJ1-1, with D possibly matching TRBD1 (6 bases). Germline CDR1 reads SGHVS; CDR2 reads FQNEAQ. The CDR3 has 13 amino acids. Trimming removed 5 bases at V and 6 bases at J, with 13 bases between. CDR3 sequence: CASSLAGGPEAFF. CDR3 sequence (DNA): TGTGCCAGCAGCCTCGCGGGGGGGCCTGAAGCTTTCTTT.

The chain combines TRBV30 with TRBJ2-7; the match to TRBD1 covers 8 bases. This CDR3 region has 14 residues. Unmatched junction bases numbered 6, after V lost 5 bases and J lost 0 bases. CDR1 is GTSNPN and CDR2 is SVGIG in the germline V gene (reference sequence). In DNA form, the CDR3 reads TGTGCCTGGGGCCGACAGGGGAGCTCCTACGAGCAGTACTTC. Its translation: CAWGRQGSSYEQYF.

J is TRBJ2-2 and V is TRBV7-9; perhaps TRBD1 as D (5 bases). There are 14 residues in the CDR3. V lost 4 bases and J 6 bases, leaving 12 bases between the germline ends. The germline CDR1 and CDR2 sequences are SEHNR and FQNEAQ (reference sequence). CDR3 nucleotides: TGTGCCAGCAGCTCCAGGGATCCGGCCGGGGAGCTGTTTTTT. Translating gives CASSSRDPAGELFF.